This TCR beta chain appears in the sequencing data of a study of blood T cell repertoires in COVID-19 (dated by TCRdb to 2019 to 2021). General notes on the study: The collaborator samples originated in the United States, Italy and Spain and spanned the acute and convalescent phases of COVID-19. Deeply sampled blood TCRbeta repertoires from subjects exposed to, actively infected with, or recovered from COVID-19 were included in the dataset. Where available, HLA class I and class II types were taken from metadata supplied by the sample provider and were not determined by assay-based typing. The repertoires were released in a freely available public database meant as a resource for research on the immune response to SARS-CoV-2. Nearly every sample came with metadata listing a de-identified subject ID, COVID-19 status, age in years and sex. The material from the prospective study consisted of cDNA or gDNA derived from T cells, B-cell-depleted T cells, or PBMCs. The samples were drawn from the first 160 participants of the ongoing ImmuneRACE study and from 950 to 1,500 subjects provided by 6 global collaborators.

Overall results and qualifications from the work: Clinical and demographic metadata were provided uncurated, with the amount varying by source and participant.

The germline V gene (reference sequence) specifies LNHDA as CDR1 and SQIVND as CDR2. V loses 4 bases at its end and J loses 7 bases; junction bases beyond the gene matches: 14. The CDR3 sequence holds 16 residues, the cysteine and phenylalanine included. Only CDR3 DNA remains: 48 bases, in frame from the first base. Comment on this clone: Its antigen is unknown. Per-nucleotide qualities are absent, and no much larger clonotype sits a single base away.

The collaborating institutions used their own protocols to collect whole blood in K2EDTA tubes. For TCRbeta analysis, collaborators shipped samples as frozen whole blood, isolated PBMCs, or DNA extracted from either of those sample types. TCRbeta CDR3 regions were amplified from genomic DNA by means of the immunoSEQ Assay, a bias-controlled multiplex PCR. Turning to the authors' computational methods: Nucleated cell counts per sample were estimated from amplification of reference gene primers within the assay. Sequence reads were collapsed and filtered to measure the absolute abundance of every unique TCRbeta CDR3 rearrangement. For each sample, productive Simpson clonality was calculated as the square root of Simpson's diversity index across productive rearrangements. This is the immuneACCESS table as TCRdb keeps it, with only in-frame sequences that have V and J called. A part of the clones is gone; compared with another copy, unresolved V genes explain less than half, and the rest is unexplained. The D gene and trimming were derived from the DNA, and the V and J assignments and clone size from that table. This sample lists fewer than 250,000 clones; 83% were detected once. The leading ten clones occupy around 2.3% of the sample.

The sequence came from a middle-aged woman with active or convalescent COVID-19. The sequenced material came from peripheral blood. This receptor chain uses TRBV19 and TRBJ2-7; 9 bases in between match TRBD1. The CDR3 amino acid sequence is: CASSRFPGTGMREQYF. The DNA sequence reads TGTGCCAGTAGTAGGTTCCCCGGGACAGGGATGAGAGAGCAGTACTTC.